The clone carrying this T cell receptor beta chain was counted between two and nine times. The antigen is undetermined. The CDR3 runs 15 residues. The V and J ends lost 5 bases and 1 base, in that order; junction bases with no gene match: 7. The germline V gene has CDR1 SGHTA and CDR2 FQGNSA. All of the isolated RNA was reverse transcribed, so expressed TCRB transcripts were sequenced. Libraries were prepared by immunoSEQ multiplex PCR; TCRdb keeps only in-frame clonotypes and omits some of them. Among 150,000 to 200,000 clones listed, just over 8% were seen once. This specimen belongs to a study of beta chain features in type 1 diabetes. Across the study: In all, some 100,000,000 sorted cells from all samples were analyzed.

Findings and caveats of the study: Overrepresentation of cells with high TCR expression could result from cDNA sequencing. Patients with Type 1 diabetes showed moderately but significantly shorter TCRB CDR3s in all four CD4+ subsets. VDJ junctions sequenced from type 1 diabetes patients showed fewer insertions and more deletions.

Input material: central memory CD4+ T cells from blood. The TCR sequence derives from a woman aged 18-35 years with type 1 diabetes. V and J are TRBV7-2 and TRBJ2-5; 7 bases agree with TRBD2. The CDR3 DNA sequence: TGTGCCAGCAGCCCTAGCGGAATGCGCCAAGAGACCCAGTACTTC. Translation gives CASSPSGMRQETQYF.